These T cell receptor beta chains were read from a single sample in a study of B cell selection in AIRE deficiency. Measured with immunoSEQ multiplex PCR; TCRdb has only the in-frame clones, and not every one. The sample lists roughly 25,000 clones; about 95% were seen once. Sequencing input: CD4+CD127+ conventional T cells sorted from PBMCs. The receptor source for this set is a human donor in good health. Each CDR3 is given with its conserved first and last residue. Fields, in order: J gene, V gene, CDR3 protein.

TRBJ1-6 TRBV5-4 CASSRDGQGGDSPLHF
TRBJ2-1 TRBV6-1 CASSVPSGNRLRHNEQFF
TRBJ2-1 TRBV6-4 CASSPAGWGNEQFF
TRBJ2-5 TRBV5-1 CASSPRDYRGETQYF
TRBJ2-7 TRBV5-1 CASSRGDNEQYF
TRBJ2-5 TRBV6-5 CASRGPGRAWAQYF
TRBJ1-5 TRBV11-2 CASSLGRYQPQHF
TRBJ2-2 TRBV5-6 CASSRWGLPTGELFF
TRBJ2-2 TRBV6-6 CASSRPGQIGAGELLF
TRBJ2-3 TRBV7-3 CASSFGDTQYF
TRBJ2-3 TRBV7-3 CASSPQGDGTDTQYF
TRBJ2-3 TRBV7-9 CASTRIRTGFGTDTQYF
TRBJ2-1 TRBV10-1 CASSDPGGAGDYNEQFF
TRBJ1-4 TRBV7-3 CASSLPGQGGEKLFF
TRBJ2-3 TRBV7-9 CASSFADTDTQYF
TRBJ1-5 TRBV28 CASSYTEGQPQHF
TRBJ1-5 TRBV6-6 CASHRPNQPQHF
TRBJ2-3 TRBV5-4 CASSLDRGTDTQYF
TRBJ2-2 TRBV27 CASSPQPVTLTGELFF
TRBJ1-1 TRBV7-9 CAGGPFTGGTEAFF
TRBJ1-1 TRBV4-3 CASSQERTVNTEAFF
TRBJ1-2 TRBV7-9 CASSLATGRVYGYTF
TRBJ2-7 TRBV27 CASSLILAGGEQYF
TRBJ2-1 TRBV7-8 CASSLLWGSYNEQFF
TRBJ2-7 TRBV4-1 CASSQDPTSGRNEQYF
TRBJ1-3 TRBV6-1 CASSEKRGMAGNTIYF
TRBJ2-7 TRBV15 CATSTRRASGNEQYF
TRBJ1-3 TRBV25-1 CASSVQAGNTIYF
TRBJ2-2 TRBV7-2 CASSQLTGNTGELFF
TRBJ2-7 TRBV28 CASLPGSLSYEQYF
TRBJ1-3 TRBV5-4 CASSSIQAPTSVYF
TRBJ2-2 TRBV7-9 CAVWVSQGTANTGELFF
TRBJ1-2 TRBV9 CASSVSQGAYYGYTF
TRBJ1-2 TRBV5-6 CASSRTDNYGYTF
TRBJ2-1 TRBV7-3 CASSLVRTGLHNEQFF
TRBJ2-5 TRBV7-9 CASSFSETQYF
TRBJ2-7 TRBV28 CASSPPERGSYEQYF
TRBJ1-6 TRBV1 CTSSQANGGGSPLHF
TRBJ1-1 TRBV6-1 CASSEVRGGTEAFF
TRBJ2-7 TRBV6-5 CASSARDGTYEQYF
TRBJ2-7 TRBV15 CATLGFPCEQYF
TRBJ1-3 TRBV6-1 CASRKRGGNTIYF
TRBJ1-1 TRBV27 CASSSLPGTGGLPEAFF
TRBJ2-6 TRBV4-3 CASSQGPLSRGGANVLTF
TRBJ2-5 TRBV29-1 CSVLTDQETQYF
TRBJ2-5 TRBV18 CASSPRGTGVGETQYF
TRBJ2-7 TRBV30 CAWSLLAGVSEQYF
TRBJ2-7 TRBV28 CASSSPPGASGRSYEQYF
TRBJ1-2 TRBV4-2 CASSLARTGGNGYTF
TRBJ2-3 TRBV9 CASSSGLAGDDTQYF
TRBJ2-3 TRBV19 CASNVHSSADTQYF
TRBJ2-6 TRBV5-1 CASSRDAVAGANVLTF
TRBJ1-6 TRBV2 CASSDTGANRSPLHF
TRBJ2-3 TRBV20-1 CSVGGPVGQYF
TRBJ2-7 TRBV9 CASSVGNEQGAYEQYF
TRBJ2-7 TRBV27 CASKSSTGNRYEQYF
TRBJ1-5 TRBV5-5 CASSESVYSNQPQHF
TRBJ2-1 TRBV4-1 CASSQLGLVAHNEQFF
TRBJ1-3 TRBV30 CAGRQGNSGNTIYF